This record covers a single TCR beta chain. As yet, its antigen is unknown. The PCR had 60 Vbeta and 13 Jbeta primers. Method: immunoSEQ multiplex PCR; TCRdb's copy keeps in-frame clones and lacks some. There are around 130,000 clones in the sample; 75% to 85% occur only once, and approximately 3.1% lies in the top ten. Germline CDR1 and CDR2: MNHNY and SVGAGI (reference sequence). The junction had 5 bases not matched to a gene; V was cut back by 6 bases and J by 0 bases. The CDR3 runs to 15 residues. This record comes from a study of cytomegalovirus exposure and HLA in healthy donors. Whole-study results and caveats: Later analysis revealed greater clonal expansion in HLA-associated TCR beta chains than in equally common others. An analysis that was carried out later associated 15,000 to 20,000 TCR beta sequences with HLA alleles at 0.05 false discovery rate. A later analysis found TCR association rates differed by HLA locus, highest for DRB1 and lowest for HLA-C. Productive rates of about 87% or about 30% were seen for most TCR beta V segments in an earlier analysis.

Sequencing was carried out using PBMCs. The receptor was derived from a woman under 30 in good health and CMV-seropositive. This rearrangement joins TRBV6-6 to TRBJ2-1, with 7 bases lining up with TRBD2. For the CDR3, the DNA is TGTGCCAGCAGGGCTAGCGGTAGCTCCTACAATGAGCAGTTCTTC. Residues: CASRASGSSYNEQFF.